This T cell receptor (beta chain) was identified in a study of read filtering for tumor transcriptome and immune sequencing. Bone marrow was sampled from every patient at the time of active disease. Notes on the study in general: In IR-seq, single-read clonotypes were roughly 82% of clonotypes but around 3.2% of reads.

CDR3 length equals 13 residues. CDR1 and CDR2 from the germline V gene are SGHDN and FVKESK. V was trimmed by 2 bases and J by 2 bases, leaving 7 bases between them. From about 0.4 ug of RNA, a library with molecular barcoded alpha/delta and beta/gamma adaptors was made. TCRdb reanalysed the reads using MiXCR and keeps one entry per CDR3 protein. Found here are around 30,000 distinct CDR3 sequences, around 18% of them singletons; the top ten hold 16%. This clonotype has ten or more counts. Antigen: not known. The chain couples TRBV14 to TRBJ2-7; TRBD1 might be the D (5 bases). Sequenced sample: a population of CD138-negative cells sorted from bone marrow. The receptor was derived from a donor at least 40 years old with multiple myeloma. This CDR3 is CASSQQGAYEQYF. As DNA, the CDR3 is TGTGCCAGCAGCCAACAGGGCGCCTACGAGCAGTACTTC.